A single sample gave rise to the 11 T cell receptor beta chains below, sequenced in a study of control samples from healthy donors and cancer patients. Sequencing used immunoSEQ multiplex PCR; TCRdb keeps in-frame clones, though not all of them. The sample includes 28,000 or so clones, 82% of them seen just once. The sequenced sample was PBMCs. The receptors originated from a man aged 60 to 75 with colorectal cancer.

The chain has TRBV6-6 and TRBJ1-2; possibly TRBD1 for D (6 bases). The CDR3 consists of 16 residues. The germline V gene has CDR1 MNHNY and CDR2 SVGAGI (reference sequence). The V end lost 6 bases, the J end lost 2 bases, and 19 bases lay between the germline ends. CDR3: CASRRDRLGFNYGYTF. The CDR3 coding sequence is TGTGCCAGCAGACGCGACAGGCTAGGATTCAACTATGGCTACACCTTC.

In this sample, this clone turned up once. The chain has TRBV3-1 (or the pseudogene TRBV3-2) and TRBJ1-6; TRBD1 is a possible D gene (5 bases). V lost 2 bases and J lost 9, with 11 bases in between. Per germline, CDR1 LGHDT and CDR2 YNNKEL (reference sequence). This CDR3 has 14 residues. The CDR3 spells CASSQITGPSPLHF. CDR3 nucleotides: TGTGCCAGCAGCCAAATTACAGGACCTTCACCCCTCCACTTT.

The genes are TRBV5-1 and TRBJ1-1, with D possibly being TRBD1 (6 bases). Trimming removed 3 bases at V and 2 bases at J, with 17 bases between. Looked up from germline, CDR1 is SGHRS and CDR2 is YFSETQ. This CDR3 spans 16 amino acids. CDR3 sequence (DNA): TGCGCCAGCAGCTCCTCTCCTAGGACAGCTAACACTGAAGCTTTCTTT. This codes for CASSSSPRTANTEAFF.

This chain links TRBV11-2 with TRBJ2-7; D unresolved. Trimming left V 0 bases short and J 3 bases short, with 12 bases between. Germline assignment: CDR1 SGHAT and CDR2 FQNNGV. The CDR3 length is 15 residues. The CDR3 reads CASSLDPAPGYEQYF. The CDR3 region has the DNA TGTGCCAGCAGCTTAGATCCCGCTCCGGGCTACGAGCAGTACTTC.

This clone turned up a few times. This sequence joins TRBV15 and TRBJ2-5; D ambiguous. V lost 0 bases and J 4 bases, leaving 3 bases between the germline ends. This CDR3 has 12 residues. Germline lookup yields CDR1 LNHNV and CDR2 YYDKDF (reference sequence). As DNA, the CDR3 is TGTGCCACCAGCAGAGATGTAGAGACCCAGTACTTC. Protein: CATSRDVETQYF. Supplemented by reference TRBV15 and TRBJ2-5, the full variable domain reads DAMVIQNPRYQVTQFGKPVTLSCSQTLNHNVMYWYQQKSSQAPKLLFHYYDKDFNNEADTPDNFQSRRPNTSFCFLDIRSPGLGDTAMYLCATSRDVETQYFGPGTRLLVL.

The V gene is TRBV18, the J gene TRBJ1-2; 7 bases are a match to TRBD1. The V gene's germline CDR1 is KGHSH and CDR2 LQKENI. The CDR3 is made up of 15 amino acids. V shed 4 bases and J 7 bases; nucleotides not matched to a gene: 12. The CDR3 nucleotides read TGTGCCAGCTCACTACAGGGGCCAGGGGGAGCTGGCTACACCTTC. Protein sequence: CASSLQGPGGAGYTF. Full variable domain (outside the CDR3, taken from reference TRBV18 and TRBJ1-2): NAGVMQNPRHLVRRRGQEARLRCSPMKGHSHVYWYRQLPEEGLKFMVYLQKENIIDESGMPKERFSAEFPKEGPSILRIQQVVRGDSAAYFCASSLQGPGGAGYTFGSGTRLTVV.

The V and J genes are TRBV6-5 and TRBJ1-1; no firm D call. V was clipped by 6 bases and J by 3 bases, with 14 bases between them. The germline CDR1 and CDR2 sequences are MNHEY and SVGAGI. This CDR3 spans 14 amino acids. Here the CDR3 reads CASSYSKSDTEAFF. DNA of the CDR3: TGTGCCAGCAGCTACAGCAAGAGTGACACTGAAGCTTTCTTT.

This chain uses TRBV10-1 with TRBJ2-7; TRBD1 matches at 8 bases. This CDR3 is 13 amino acids long. Unmatched junction bases numbered 9, after V lost 10 bases and J lost 4 bases. Germline V CDR1 and CDR2: WNHNN, SYGVQD (reference sequence). The CDR3 loop is CATQSGGRYEQYF. The DNA for the CDR3 is TGCGCCACTCAATCAGGGGGCAGGTACGAGCAGTACTTC.

There are a few counts of this clone. This chain joins TRBV10-3 and TRBJ1-2, with D hard to call. The germline gives CDR1 ENHRY, CDR2 SYGVKD. The CDR3 has 13 amino acids. V lost 2 bases to trimming and J lost 2 bases, with 6 bases between them. CDR3 sequence: CAISEDNNYGYTF. The CDR3 DNA reads as TGTGCCATCAGTGAGGACAACAACTATGGCTACACCTTC.

The chain has TRBV5-1 and TRBJ1-2; D unresolved. Germline CDR1 reads SGHRS; CDR2 reads YFSETQ. V was shortened by 6 bases and J by 4 bases, with 13 bases between the two germline ends. CDR3 length equals 13 residues. The CDR3 bases are TGCGCCAGCACCCCGGAGTGGGGCTATGGCTACACCTTC. It specifies CASTPEWGYGYTF.

This chain uses TRBV3-1 (or the pseudogene TRBV3-2) with TRBJ1-6; 7 bases line up with TRBD1. Germline V lookup: CDR1 LGHDT, CDR2 YNNKEL (reference sequence). J lost 8 bases, V lost 2 bases, and 6 bases had no gene match. This CDR3 is built from 15 residues. In nucleotides, the CDR3 is TGTGCCAGCAGCCAAACGACAGGGATGGATTCACCCCTCCACTTT. It translates to CASSQTTGMDSPLHF.